These 22 T cell receptor beta chains share one sample of origin, sequenced in a study of T cell repertoires in cytomegalovirus infection. MiXCR, applied by TCRdb to the reads, yields one record per CDR3 protein. This sample has hundreds of thousands of distinct CDR3 sequences, with roughly a third found just once. Their antigens remain unidentified. The sequencing used cultured PBMCs, collected from culture after CMV antigen stimulation. These receptors were collected from a human donor in good health (CMV status not recorded). Some clones in this sample may be carry-over from other donors' samples.

This chain links TRBV6-1 with TRBJ1-4, with D uncertain. This CDR3 spans 13 amino acids. Trimming cost V 10 bases and J 2 bases, with 11 bases left between them. Germline lookup yields CDR1 MNHNS and CDR2 SASEGT. The CDR3 loop reads CAIAGFTNEKLFF. CDR3 bases: TGTGCCATCGCGGGCTTCACTAATGAAAAACTGTTTTTT.

This clonotype occurred a few times. The genes are TRBV20-1 and TRBJ1-2; D uncertain. Germline V gives CDR1 DFQATT, CDR2 SNEGSKA (reference sequence). Trimming cost V 6 bases and J 0 bases, with 14 bases left between them. The CDR3 extends over 14 amino acids. The CDR3 protein is CSAASLTANYGYTF. The CDR3 region has the DNA TGCAGTGCCGCCTCGTTGACGGCTAACTATGGCTACACCTTC.

The chain uses TRBV7-8 and TRBJ1-1; perhaps TRBD1 as D (5 bases). The V gene's germline CDR1 is SGHVS and CDR2 FQNEAQ. This CDR3 contains 18 residues. Trimming cost V 5 bases and J 3 bases, with 25 bases left between them. DNA of the CDR3: TGTGCCAGCAGCGCAAAGAGTTCAGGGCCACAACCAGACACTGAAGCTTTCTTT. Amino acids: CASSAKSSGPQPDTEAFF.

V is TRBV6-6 and J is TRBJ1-4; 7 bases align to TRBD1. CDR1 is MNHNY and CDR2 is SVGAGI in the germline V gene (reference sequence). The trim removed 6 bases at V and 5 bases at J, leaving 6 bases unmatched. This CDR3 is 14 amino acids long. This CDR3 reads CASSGQDGNEKLFF. Written as DNA, the CDR3 is TGTGCCAGCAGCGGACAGGACGGGAATGAAAAACTGTTTTTT.

The chain has TRBV20-1 and TRBJ2-3, with TRBD1 matching 7 bases. Trimming at V came to 7 bases and at J to 0 bases, leaving 4 bases not matched to a gene. CDR1 is DFQATT, CDR2 SNEGSKA, per germline (reference sequence). This CDR3 spans 13 amino acids. The CDR3 nucleotides read TGCAGTGGGACAGGTACTAGCACAGATACGCAGTATTTT. This translates into CSGTGTSTDTQYF.

A few counts support this clonotype. This chain connects TRBV12-3 or TRBV12-4 to TRBJ2-5; 7 bases are a match to TRBD1. This CDR3 has 13 residues. The ends lost 5 bases at V and 5 bases at J; junction bases unmatched: 5. The chain's CDR3 is CASSQQGTETQYF. The CDR3 DNA reads TGTGCCAGCAGTCAACAGGGGACGGAGACCCAGTACTTC.

The chain combines TRBV25-1 with TRBJ2-7; a possible D gene is TRBD2 (5 bases). Germline V gene data show CDR1 as MGHDK and CDR2 as SYGVNS. The CDR3 has 13 amino acids. The ends were cut back, 7 bases at V and 5 bases at J, with 15 bases in the middle. The CDR3 protein is CASIPQLGNEQYF. For the CDR3, the DNA is TGTGCCAGCATACCGCAACTCGGGAACGAGCAGTACTTC.

J is TRBJ1-5 and V is TRBV12-3 or TRBV12-4; tentative D call: TRBD1 (6 bases). The CDR3 runs to 14 residues. V gave up 1 base and J gave up 5 bases, with 9 bases separating them. DNA of the CDR3: TGTGCCAGCAGTTTAGGGGCAGGGGATCAGCCCCAGCATTTT. It specifies CASSLGAGDQPQHF.

This clonotype has only a few counts. This sequence joins TRBV6-2 or TRBV6-3 and TRBJ2-7; D is uncertain. This CDR3 region has 12 residues. Per germline, CDR1 MNHEY and CDR2 SVGEGT. Deletions cut 0 bases from V and 6 bases from J, with 6 bases between. The CDR3 nucleotides are TGTGCCAGCAGTTACTCGGTGGGCGAGCAGTACTTC. Translated, it gives CASSYSVGEQYF.

The rearrangement joins TRBV6-2 or TRBV6-3 to TRBJ2-3, with TRBD1 as a possible D gene (5 bases). V was cut by 3 bases and J by 6 bases, with 13 bases left in between. The germline gives CDR1 MNHEY, CDR2 SVGEGT. CDR3 size: 14 residues. The CDR3 sequence is CASSYGVGVDTQYF. CDR3 DNA: TGTGCCAGCAGTTATGGGGTAGGGGTCGATACGCAGTATTTT.

This chain joins TRBV7-2 and TRBJ2-1, with D perhaps matching TRBD1 or TRBD2 (6 bases each). V gave up 4 bases and J gave up 6 bases, with 19 bases separating them. This CDR3 has 16 residues. Germline V CDR1 and CDR2: SGHTA, FQGNSA. The CDR3 bases are TGTGCCAGCAGCTCATCTCCGGGGGCGAAGTTCAATGAGCAGTTCTTC. Encoded protein: CASSSSPGAKFNEQFF.

The chain carries TRBV28 and TRBJ2-5; D might be TRBD1 (6 bases). With 6 bases removed from V and 0 bases from J, the gap between germline ends came to 8 bases. This CDR3 contains 13 residues. Germline V gene sequence: CDR1 MDHEN, CDR2 SYDVKM. The CDR3 region has the DNA TGTGCCAGCAGACGGACAGACCAAGAGACCCAGTACTTC. Translation gives CASRRTDQETQYF.

This clonotype showed up many times. This chain joins TRBV6-5 and TRBJ2-2; unclear D gene. The CDR3 consists of 13 residues. Deletions cut 5 bases from V and 5 bases from J, with 9 bases between. Germline values: CDR1 MNHEY, CDR2 SVGAGI. The CDR3 loop reads CASSPLGTGELFF. CDR3 bases: TGTGCCAGCAGTCCCCTGGGGACCGGGGAGCTGTTTTTT.

The genes are TRBV20-1 and TRBJ2-7; D uncertain. Deletions cut 7 bases from V and 4 bases from J, with 20 bases between. CDR3 length: 14 amino acids. Germline assignment: CDR1 DFQATT and CDR2 SNEGSKA (reference sequence). The CDR3 is CSVLRQSLKYEQYF. CDR3 in DNA: TGCAGTGTCCTACGACAAAGTTTAAAGTACGAGCAGTACTTC.

This clonotype was seen only a few times. DNA for the CDR3: TGTGCCAGCCGGTTCGGGCGAGGGGACTATGGCTACACCTTC. Translating it yields CASRFGRGDYGYTF. The gene calls are TRBV19 and TRBJ1-2, with D maybe TRBD1 (5 bases). This CDR3 has 14 amino acids. V was clipped by 9 bases and J by 3 bases, with 17 bases between them. CDR1 and CDR2 from the germline V gene are LNHDA and SQIVND (reference sequence).

This clonotype was seen ten or more times. V is TRBV7-2 and J is TRBJ1-1, with D possibly TRBD1 on 5 matching bases. The germline gives CDR1 SGHTA, CDR2 FQGNSA. The CDR3 has 15 residues. V lost 4 bases and J 1 base, leaving 13 bases between the germline ends. CDR3 DNA sequence: TGTGCCAGCAGCTACACCGGGACGGCGAACACTGAAGCTTTCTTT. It encodes CASSYTGTANTEAFF.

This clonotype has a single count. The CDR3 reads CASSQVSRGLNEKLFF. Here the CDR3 DNA reads TGCGCCAGCAGCCAAGTCTCAAGGGGGCTCAATGAAAAACTGTTTTTT. This chain links TRBV4-1 with TRBJ1-4, with 7 bases aligning to TRBD1. The CDR3 runs to 16 residues. With V trimmed by 1 base and J by 5 bases, 7 bases remained unmatched. The germline CDR1 and CDR2 sequences are MGHRA and YSYEKL.

This clonotype was picked up many times. CDR3 nucleotides: TGTGCCAGCAGTCAGACGAATAGCAATCAGCCCCAGCATTTT. As protein: CASSQTNSNQPQHF. V and J are TRBV6-1 and TRBJ1-5; D remains ambiguous. The CDR3 is 14 amino acids. Germline V gives CDR1 MNHNS, CDR2 SASEGT. Trimming left V 5 bases short and J 0 bases short, with 8 bases between.

The sample holds a few counts of this clonotype. The chain has TRBV10-3 and TRBJ2-1; D gene ambiguous. From germline, CDR1 is ENHRY and CDR2 SYGVKD. V lost 0 bases, J lost 9 bases, and 6 bases lay in between. CDR3 length equals 12 residues. The CDR3 sequence: CAISESIGEQFF. The DNA of the CDR3 is TGTGCCATCAGTGAGTCGATAGGTGAGCAGTTCTTC.

The rearrangement joins TRBV20-1 to TRBJ2-5; D possibly corresponds to TRBD1 (9 bases). Trimming pared 7 bases from V and 3 bases from J, leaving 18 bases between. Germline CDR1 and CDR2: DFQATT and SNEGSKA (reference sequence). The CDR3 has 14 amino acids. The CDR3, as DNA: TGCAGTGTCGGGGGGGGGACAGGGAAAGAGACCCAGTACTTC. This gives the protein CSVGGGTGKETQYF.

The rearrangement links TRBV6-6 to TRBJ2-3; a weak D match, TRBD2 (7 bases). The CDR3 runs 18 residues. Between the trimmed V and J ends, which lost 2 bases and 1 base, there was a span of 19 bases. Germline V lookup: CDR1 MNHNY, CDR2 SVGAGI (reference sequence). The CDR3 loop reads CASSYPKLAEGGTDTQYF. In DNA, the CDR3 is TGTGCCAGCAGTTACCCAAAGCTAGCGGAGGGGGGCACAGATACGCAGTATTTT.

This clonotype was seen a few times. This sequence joins TRBV6-2 or TRBV6-3 and TRBJ2-3; D possibly corresponds to TRBD1 (6 bases). The CDR3 is made up of 15 amino acids. Germline CDR1 and CDR2: MNHEY and SVGEGT. Trimming took off 7 bases at V and 7 bases at J, with 21 bases between the two ends. CDR3 nucleotides: TGTGCCAGCAATACGAGGACAGTCGGGACCCATACGCAGTATTTT. This encodes CASNTRTVGTHTQYF.